This TCR beta chain was identified in a study of cytomegalovirus exposure and HLA in healthy donors. Study summary: Inside one of the first data releases sat some 93 million unique TCRs taken from HLA-typed donors.

This PCR relied on a set of 60 Vbeta primers and 13 Jbeta primers. Assay: immunoSEQ multiplex PCR; the TCRdb copy retains only in-frame clones and omits some. The repertoire table contains 130,000 to 150,000 clones. General study results and limits: Immune exposure information available was restricted to CMV serostatus. Later, TCR association rates were found to vary by HLA locus, highest for DRB1 and lowest for HLA-C. A missense DCLRE1C variant was associated with V- and J-gene trimming of TCR beta chains in a later analysis, and an independent cohort replicated the association.

CDR1 and CDR2 from the germline V gene are SGHKS and YYEKEE (reference sequence). The CDR3 spans 16 residues. V was clipped by 4 bases and J by 3 bases, with 20 bases between them. About this clone: As yet, its antigen is unknown.

The V gene is TRBV5-5, the J gene TRBJ2-7, with a tentative D call TRBD2 (5 bases). Sequencing was done on a sample of PBMCs. The TCR was taken from a woman aged 45-65 years in good health and CMV-seronegative. CDR3 sequence reads: CASSPREGRSLYEQYF. The CDR3 DNA follows: TGTGCCAGCAGCCCCCGCGAGGGCCGTAGTCTCTACGAGCAGTACTTC.